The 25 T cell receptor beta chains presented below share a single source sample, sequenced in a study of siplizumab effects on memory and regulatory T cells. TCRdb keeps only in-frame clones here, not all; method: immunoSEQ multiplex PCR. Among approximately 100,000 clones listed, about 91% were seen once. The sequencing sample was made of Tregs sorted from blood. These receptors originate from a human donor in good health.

In DNA, the CDR3 is TGTGCCAGCAGCTTAGGAGTGGGAGGGGGAACAGATACGCAGTATTTT. Amino acid sequence: CASSLGVGGGTDTQYF. This sequence joins TRBV7-8 and TRBJ2-3, with D tentatively TRBD2 (7 bases). Germline V gives CDR1 SGHVS, CDR2 FQNEAQ. CDR3 size: 16 residues. Trimming stripped 1 base from V and 3 bases from J, with 14 bases between.

CDR3 residues: CASSLLFRDTQYF. CDR3 DNA sequence: TGTGCCAGCAGTTTACTTTTTCGGGATACGCAGTATTTT. J is TRBJ2-3 and V is TRBV28, with D unclear. The CDR3 totals 13 residues. Germline loops: CDR1 MDHEN, CDR2 SYDVKM. V was cut by 2 bases and J by 6 bases, with 9 bases left in between.

The CDR3 region is CASRFLRDRPTYEQYF. The CDR3 DNA reads as TGTGCCAGCCGCTTCCTCCGGGACAGACCTACCTACGAGCAGTACTTC. The chain employs TRBV6-4 and TRBJ2-5, with 7 nucleotides matching TRBD1. The J call may be wrong; the DNA end is better matched by TRBJ2-7. From germline, CDR1 is MRHNA and CDR2 SNTAGT. The length of the CDR3 is 16 residues.

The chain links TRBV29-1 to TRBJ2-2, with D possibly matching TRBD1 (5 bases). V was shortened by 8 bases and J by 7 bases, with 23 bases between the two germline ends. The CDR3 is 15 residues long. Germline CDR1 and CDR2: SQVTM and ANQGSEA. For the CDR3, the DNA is TGCAGCTCGGCTGTCTTTGCAGGGCCGGTCGGGGAGCTGTTTTTT. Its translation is CSSAVFAGPVGELFF.

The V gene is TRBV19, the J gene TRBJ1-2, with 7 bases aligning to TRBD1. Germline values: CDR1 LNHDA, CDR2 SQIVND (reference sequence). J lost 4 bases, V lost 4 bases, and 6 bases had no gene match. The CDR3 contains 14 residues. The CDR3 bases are TGTGCCAGTAGTAGCCGGGACAGCTTCTATGGCTACACCTTC. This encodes CASSSRDSFYGYTF.

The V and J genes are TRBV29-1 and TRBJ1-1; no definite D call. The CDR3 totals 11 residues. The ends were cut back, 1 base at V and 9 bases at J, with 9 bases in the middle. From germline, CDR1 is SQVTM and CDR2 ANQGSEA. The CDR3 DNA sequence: TGCAGCGTTGAAGTTATCCTTAAAGCTTTCTTT. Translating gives CSVEVILKAFF.

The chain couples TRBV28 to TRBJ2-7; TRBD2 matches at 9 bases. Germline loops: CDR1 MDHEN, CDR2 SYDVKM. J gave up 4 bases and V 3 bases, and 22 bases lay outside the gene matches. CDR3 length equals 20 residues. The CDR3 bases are TGTGCCAGCAGTTTCCCGGTTTGGGTGGCTAGCGGGGCAGAAGTTTACGAGCAGTACTTC. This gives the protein CASSFPVWVASGAEVYEQYF.

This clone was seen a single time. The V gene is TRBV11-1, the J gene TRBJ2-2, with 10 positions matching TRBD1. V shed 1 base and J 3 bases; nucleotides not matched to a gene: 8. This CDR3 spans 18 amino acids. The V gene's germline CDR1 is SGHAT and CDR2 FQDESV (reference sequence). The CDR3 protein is CASSLGTTGTGDTGELFF. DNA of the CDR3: TGTGCCAGCAGCTTAGGGACAACCGGGACAGGGGACACCGGGGAGCTGTTTTTT.

As DNA, the CDR3 is TGTGCCAGCAGCTTGACTAGCGGCCCCACAGATACGCAGTATTTT. Amino acid sequence: CASSLTSGPTDTQYF. The chain links TRBV7-2 to TRBJ2-3; TRBD2 aligns across 9 bases. The CDR3 spans 15 residues. Germline trimming cut 3 bases from V and 2 bases from J; bases unmatched to any gene: 3. Looked up from germline, CDR1 is SGHTA and CDR2 is FQGNSA.

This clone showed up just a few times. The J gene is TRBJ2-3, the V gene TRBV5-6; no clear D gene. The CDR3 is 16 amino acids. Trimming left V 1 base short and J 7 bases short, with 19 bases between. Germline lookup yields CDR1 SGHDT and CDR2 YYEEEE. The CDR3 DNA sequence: TGTGCCAGCAGCTTGTGGACGGGTCGGACGAGGAATACGCAGTATTTT. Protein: CASSLWTGRTRNTQYF.

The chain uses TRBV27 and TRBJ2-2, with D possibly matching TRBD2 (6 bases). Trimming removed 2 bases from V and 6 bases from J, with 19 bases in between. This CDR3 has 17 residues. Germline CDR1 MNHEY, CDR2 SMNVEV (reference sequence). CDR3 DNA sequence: TGTGCCAGCAGTTTACGATCGACTAGAGCCTTCGCCGGGGAGCTGTTTTTT. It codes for CASSLRSTRAFAGELFF.

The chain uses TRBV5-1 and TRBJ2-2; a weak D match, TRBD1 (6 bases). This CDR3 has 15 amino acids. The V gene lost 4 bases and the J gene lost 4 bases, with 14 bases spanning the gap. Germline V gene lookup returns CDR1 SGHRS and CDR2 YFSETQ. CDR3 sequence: CASSQGLAVTGELFF. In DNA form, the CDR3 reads TGCGCCAGCAGCCAGGGGCTAGCAGTCACCGGGGAGCTGTTTTTT.

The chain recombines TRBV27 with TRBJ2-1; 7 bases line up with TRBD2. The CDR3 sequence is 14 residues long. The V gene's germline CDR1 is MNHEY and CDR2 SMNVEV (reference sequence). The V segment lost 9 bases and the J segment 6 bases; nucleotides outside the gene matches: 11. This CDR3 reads CASSWGLNINEQFF. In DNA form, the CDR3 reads TGTGCCAGTTCTTGGGGACTAAATATCAATGAGCAGTTCTTC.

Here the CDR3 reads CAISEATGIEAFF. The CDR3 nucleotides are TGTGCCATCAGTGAGGCAACCGGGATTGAAGCTTTCTTT. This rearrangement joins TRBV10-3 to TRBJ1-1; D is unresolved. Germline V gene sequence: CDR1 ENHRY, CDR2 SYGVKD. The V end was cut by 2 bases, the J end by 7 bases, with 11 bases between. CDR3 size: 13 residues.

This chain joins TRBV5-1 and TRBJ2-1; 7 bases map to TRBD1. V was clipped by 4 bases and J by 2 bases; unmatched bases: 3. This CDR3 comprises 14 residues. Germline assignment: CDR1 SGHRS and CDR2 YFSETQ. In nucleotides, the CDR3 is TGCGCCAGCAGCGAGGGACAGACCTACAATGAGCAGTTCTTC. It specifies CASSEGQTYNEQFF. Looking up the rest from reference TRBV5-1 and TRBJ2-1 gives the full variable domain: KAGVTQTPRYLIKTRGQQVTLSCSPISGHRSVSWYQQTPGQGLQFLFEYFSETQRNKGNFPGRFSGRQFSNSRSEMNVSTLELGDSALYLCASSEGQTYNEQFFGPGTRLTVL.

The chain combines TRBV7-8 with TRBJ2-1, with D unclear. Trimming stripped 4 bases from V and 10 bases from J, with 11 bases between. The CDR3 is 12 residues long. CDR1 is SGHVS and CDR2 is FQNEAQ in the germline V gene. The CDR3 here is CASSSRYGEQFF. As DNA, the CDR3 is TGTGCCAGCAGCTCCAGGTATGGCGAGCAGTTCTTC.

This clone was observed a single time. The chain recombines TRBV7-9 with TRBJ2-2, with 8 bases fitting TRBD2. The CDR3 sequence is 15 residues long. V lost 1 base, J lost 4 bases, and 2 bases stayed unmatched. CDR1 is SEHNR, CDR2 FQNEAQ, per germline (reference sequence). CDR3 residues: CASSLGSGITGELFF. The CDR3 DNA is TGTGCCAGCAGCTTAGGTAGCGGGATCACCGGGGAGCTGTTTTTT.

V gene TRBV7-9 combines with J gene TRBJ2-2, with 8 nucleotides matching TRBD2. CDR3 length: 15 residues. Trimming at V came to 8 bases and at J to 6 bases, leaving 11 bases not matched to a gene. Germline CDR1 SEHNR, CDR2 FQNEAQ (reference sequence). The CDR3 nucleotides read TGTGCCAGCTTTAGGACTAGCCGTAATTCCGGGGAGCTGTTTTTT. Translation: CASFRTSRNSGELFF. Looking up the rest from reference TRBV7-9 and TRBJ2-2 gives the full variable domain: DTGVSQNPRHKITKRGQNVTFRCDPISEHNRLYWYRQTLGQGPEFLTYFQNEAQLEKSRLLSDRFSAERPKGSFSTLEIQRTEQGDSAMYLCASFRTSRNSGELFFGEGSRLTVL.

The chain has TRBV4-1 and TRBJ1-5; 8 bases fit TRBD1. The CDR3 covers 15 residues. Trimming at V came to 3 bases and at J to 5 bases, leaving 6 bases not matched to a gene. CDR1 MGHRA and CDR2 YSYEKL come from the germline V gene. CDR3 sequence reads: CASSHADRVDQPQHF. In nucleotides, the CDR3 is TGCGCCAGCAGCCACGCGGACAGGGTTGATCAGCCCCAGCATTTT.

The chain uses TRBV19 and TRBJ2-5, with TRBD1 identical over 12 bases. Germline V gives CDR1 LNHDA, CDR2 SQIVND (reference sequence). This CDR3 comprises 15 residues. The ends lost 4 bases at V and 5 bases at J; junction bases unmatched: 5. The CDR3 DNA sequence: TGTGCCAGTAGTACTGGGACAGGGGGCAGGGAGACCCAGTACTTC. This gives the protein CASSTGTGGRETQYF.

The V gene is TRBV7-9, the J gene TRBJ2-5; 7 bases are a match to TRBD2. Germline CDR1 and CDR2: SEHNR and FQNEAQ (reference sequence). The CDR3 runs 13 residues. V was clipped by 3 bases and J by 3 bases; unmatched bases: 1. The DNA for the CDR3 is TGTGCCAGCAGCTTCGGGGGGAAAGAGACCCAGTACTTC. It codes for CASSFGGKETQYF.

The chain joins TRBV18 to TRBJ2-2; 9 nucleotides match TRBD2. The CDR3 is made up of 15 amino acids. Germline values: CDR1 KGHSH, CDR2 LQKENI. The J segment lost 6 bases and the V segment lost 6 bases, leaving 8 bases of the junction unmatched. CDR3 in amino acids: CASSPPGLAAGELFF. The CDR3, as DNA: TGTGCCAGCTCGCCTCCGGGACTAGCTGCCGGGGAGCTGTTTTTT.

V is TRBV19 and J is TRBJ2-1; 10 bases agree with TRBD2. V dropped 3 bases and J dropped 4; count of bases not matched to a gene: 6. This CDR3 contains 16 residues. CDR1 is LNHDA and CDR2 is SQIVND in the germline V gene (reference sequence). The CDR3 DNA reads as TGTGCCAGTAGTATTTTGTCTAGCGGGGGATACAATGAGCAGTTCTTC. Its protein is CASSILSSGGYNEQFF.

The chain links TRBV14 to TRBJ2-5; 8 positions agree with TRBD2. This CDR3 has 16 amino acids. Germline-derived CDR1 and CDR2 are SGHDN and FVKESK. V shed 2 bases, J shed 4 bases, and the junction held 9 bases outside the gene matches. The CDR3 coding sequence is TGTGCCAGCAGCCAACGGGGTAGCGGGACTCGAGAGACCCAGTACTTC. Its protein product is CASSQRGSGTRETQYF.

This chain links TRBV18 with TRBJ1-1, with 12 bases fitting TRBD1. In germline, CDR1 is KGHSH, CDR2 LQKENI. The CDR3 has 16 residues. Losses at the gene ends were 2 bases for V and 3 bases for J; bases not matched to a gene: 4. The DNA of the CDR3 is TGTGCCAGCTCACCAGGGACAGGGGGCGCGGACACTGAAGCTTTCTTT. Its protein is CASSPGTGGADTEAFF.